The clone carrying this T cell receptor (beta chain) was seen ten or more times. Its antigen is undetermined. The sample originates from a study of T-cell reconstitution after alpha-beta-depleted transplantation in children. Study-wide results and caveats: Day-60 TCRbeta diversity that was high in some patients was derived from surviving recipient T cells and thymic progenitors. It was reported that alpha-beta T cells came from several hundred expanded graft clones (about two months after transplant). Fresh T-cell production supplied most of the T-cell counts and diversity seen one year after transplant.

With 5 bases clipped from V and 3 bases from J, the junction kept 18 bases outside the gene matches. Germline lookup yields CDR1 SGHTA and CDR2 FQGTGA. This CDR3 contains 20 residues. The TCRbeta library was prepared with unique molecular identifiers. TCRdb redid the calling of the PCR reads with MiXCR, one entry per CDR3 protein. The sample has hundreds of thousands of distinct CDR3 sequences, over 9% seen once. The receptor comes from a boy less than two years old with acute myeloid leukemia, due to receive a stem cell transplant. The source was PBMCs, collected before TCRalphabeta/CD19-depleted stem cell transplant. This rearrangement joins TRBV7-3 to TRBJ2-1; 11 nucleotides match TRBD2. The CDR3 is CASSPITPRASGGLYNEQFF. In nucleotides, the CDR3 is TGTGCCAGCAGCCCAATTACCCCCAGGGCTAGCGGGGGGCTCTACAATGAGCAGTTCTTC.